This TCR beta chain was captured in a study of blood T cell repertoires in COVID-19. Data came from immunoSEQ multiplex PCR; TCRdb stores just in-frame clones and leaves some out. This table holds under 500,000 clones, 70% to 90% found once. The CDR3 totals 14 residues. V was clipped by 5 bases and J by 4 bases, with 14 bases between them. In germline, CDR1 is MDHEN, CDR2 SYDVKM. Living in about two dozen US areas, the participants were between about 18 and 95 years of age. The sequence was collected from a woman aged 18-35 years with acute COVID-19. The V call is TRBV28, the J call TRBJ1-2, with D perhaps matching TRBD1 (5 bases). The source material was PBMCs or T cells enriched from blood (not recorded which). The chain's CDR3 is CASSRQSGSYGYTF. The DNA for the CDR3 is TGTGCCAGCAGTAGACAGTCTGGTAGCTATGGCTACACCTTC.